Listed below are T cell receptor beta chains from one sample, sequenced in a study of early T cells in non-severe SARS-CoV-2 infection. TCRdb used MiXCR to reprocess the 5' RACE reads, holding one entry per CDR3 protein. The table records approximately 83,000 distinct CDR3 sequences, 11% to 15% of them present only once. Material for sequencing was whole blood. These TCRs come from an adult who was a healthcare worker with PCR-confirmed SARS-CoV-2 infection or an uninfected control (not recorded which). Both conserved end residues are part of each CDR3. D genes are given only for firm matches. A row's size may be missing; if present it is once, few, many or a size class.

j_call clone_size d_call v_call cdr3_nt cdr3_aa
TRBJ2-7 - - TRBV12-5 TGTGCTAGTGGATCCCCGGGGCGGGACGAGCAGTACTTC CASGSPGRDEQYF
TRBJ2-3 - - TRBV30 TGTGCCTGGAGTTTCCGGGGGGCCACAGATACGCAGTATTTT CAWSFRGATDTQYF
TRBJ2-3 - - TRBV5-6 TGTGCCAGCAGCTTGACAGGTCGGAGAGACACAGATACGCAGTATTTT CASSLTGRRDTDTQYF
TRBJ2-7 - - TRBV14 TGTGCCAGCAGCCCGACTAGTTGGAACGAGCAGTACTTC CASSPTSWNEQYF
TRBJ2-3 few - TRBV20-1 TGCAGTGCATACAGGGAAGCCGGCACAGATACGCAGTATTTT CSAYREAGTDTQYF
TRBJ2-1 few TRBD1 TRBV11-2 TGTGCCAGCAGCCCGGACAGGGGGCATGAGCAGTTCTTC CASSPDRGHEQFF
TRBJ1-4 many TRBD1 TRBV12-5 TGTGCTAGTGGTTTGGGCTCGGGACAGGAGCATGAAAAACTGTTTTTT CASGLGSGQEHEKLFF
TRBJ1-1 many - TRBV20-1 TGCAGTGCTAGAGATGAGGGCAGAAACACTGAAGCTTTCTTT CSARDEGRNTEAFF
TRBJ1-4 few TRBD1 TRBV4-2 TGTGCCAGCAGCCCCCGGACAGGATGGAATGAAAAACTGTTTTTT CASSPRTGWNEKLFF
TRBJ2-2 few TRBD2 TRBV3-1 TGTGCCAGCAGCCAAGTACTAGCGCGGAGTCCCGGGGAGCTGTTTTTT CASSQVLARSPGELFF
TRBJ1-1 few - TRBV10-3 TGTGCCATCAGAAACAGCCCCACTGAAGCTTTCTTT CAIRNSPTEAFF
TRBJ2-3 - TRBD2 TRBV6-5 TGTGCCAGCAGTGAACTAGCGGGGGGTATAGATACGCAGTATTTT CASSELAGGIDTQYF
TRBJ1-5 few - TRBV11-2 TGTGCCAGCAGCATGGACAGCAATCAGCCCCAGCATTTT CASSMDSNQPQHF
TRBJ2-1 - TRBD1 TRBV12-3/TRBV12-4 TGTGCCAGCAGTTTGGCTGTTGGGGGACAGGGGACTAATGAGCAGTTCTTC CASSLAVGGQGTNEQFF